Listed below are T cell receptor beta chains from one sample, sequenced in a study of cytomegalovirus exposure and HLA in healthy donors. Measured with immunoSEQ multiplex PCR; TCRdb has only the in-frame clones, and not every one. The sample lists some 150,000 clones, around 77% occurring once. Sequencing used PBMCs. These receptors all come from a woman aged 45-65 years in good health and CMV-seronegative. The CDR3 runs from the conserved cysteine through the conserved F or W. Each record gives: clone size, J gene, D gene, V gene, CDR3 DNA, CDR3 protein. The D gene is left open where the match is weak. For some rows the clone size is stated as once, few or many, or as a class when expanded; others skip it.

. | TRBJ2-3 | . | TRBV5-1 | TGCGCCAGCAGCTTGGCAGGAACTAGCACAGATACGCAGTATTTT | CASSLAGTSTDTQYF
. | TRBJ1-2 | TRBD1 | TRBV5-1 | TGCGCCAGCAGCCGCAGGACAGGACCCAGTAACTATGGCTACACCTTC | CASSRRTGPSNYGYTF
once | TRBJ1-2 | TRBD1 | TRBV18 | TGTGCCAGCTCACCGAGGGGGCAAGGCTATGGCTACACCTTC | CASSPRGQGYGYTF
once | TRBJ2-2 | TRBD2 | TRBV2 | TGTGCCAGCAGTGCCAGCGGGGCACGCACCGGGGAGCTGTTTTTT | CASSASGARTGELFF
. | TRBJ1-6 | . | TRBV28 | TGTGCCAGCATTCCTCCTCAAGGGAGCTCCTATAATTCACCCCTCCACTTT | CASIPPQGSSYNSPLHF
few | TRBJ2-1 | TRBD2 | TRBV7-8 | TGTGCCAGCAGCTTCAGCGGGGGGGCCTACAATGAGCAGTTCTTC | CASSFSGGAYNEQFF
. | TRBJ1-2 | TRBD1 | TRBV28 | TGTGCCATCCGACAGGGGGAAATTGGCTACACCTTC | CAIRQGEIGYTF
. | TRBJ2-1 | TRBD2 | TRBV2 | TGTGCCAGCAGTGAGCGGGGGGCCTACAATGAGCAGTTCTTC | CASSERGAYNEQFF
. | TRBJ2-5 | TRBD2 | TRBV2 | TGTGCCAGCAAGGCCAGCGGGGGTGAGACCCAGTACTTC | CASKASGGETQYF
. | TRBJ2-3 | TRBD2 | TRBV5-4 | TGTGCCAGCAGCTTGGCCGGGAGCGGGGGGGCCGGGGGCGATACGCAGTATTTT | CASSLAGSGGAGGDTQYF
. | TRBJ2-3 | . | TRBV5-5 | TGTGCCAGCAGCCTCCTAGGCTACACAGATACGCAGTATTTT | CASSLLGYTDTQYF
. | TRBJ1-5 | . | TRBV7-7 | TGTGCTAGCAGCTTACCGCGGGCCTATAGCAATCAGCCCCAGCATTTT | CASSLPRAYSNQPQHF
. | TRBJ1-2 | TRBD1 | TRBV18 | TGTGCCAGCTCACCGGGACAGGCGGGAGGCTACACCTTC | CASSPGQAGGYTF
. | TRBJ2-7 | TRBD2 | TRBV5-6 | TGTGCCAGCCCCTACCGAGGGACTAGCCGCTGGCACGAGCAGTACTTC | CASPYRGTSRWHEQYF
. | TRBJ2-5 | TRBD1 | TRBV5-1 | TGCGCCAGCAGCGGAGGGACAGGGGGGTACCAAGAGACCCAGTACTTC | CASSGGTGGYQETQYF
. | TRBJ2-2 | . | TRBV5-6 | TGTGCCAGCAGCGGTCCCGGGGTCGGCGGGGAGCTGTTTTTT | CASSGPGVGGELFF
few | TRBJ1-6 | . | TRBV10-2 | TGCGCCAGCATGGGACAAGTTGATTCACCCCTCCACTTT | CASMGQVDSPLHF
. | TRBJ1-1 | TRBD1 | TRBV5-8 | TGTGCCAGCACCTCAAGGGACAGGGGATCTGAAGCTTTCTTT | CASTSRDRGSEAFF
. | TRBJ1-2 | TRBD1 | TRBV7-9 | TGTGCCAGCAGAACCGACAGGGCAATCGCTAACTATGGCTACACCTTC | CASRTDRAIANYGYTF
few | TRBJ2-7 | . | TRBV29-1 | TGCAGCGCCTGGGACGGGAGCTCCTACGAGCAGTACTTC | CSAWDGSSYEQYF
. | TRBJ1-6 | TRBD1 | TRBV18 | TGTGCCAGCTCACCACCGTACAGGGGGCTGGAAAATTCACCCCTCCACTTT | CASSPPYRGLENSPLHF
. | TRBJ2-5 | . | TRBV5-1 | TGCGCCAGCAGCTTGGTAGCGGAAGAGACCCAGTACTTC | CASSLVAEETQYF
few | TRBJ1-2 | TRBD1 | TRBV18 | TGTGCCAGCTCATCTACGGACAGGGGGAACAACTATGGCTACACCTTC | CASSSTDRGNNYGYTF
. | TRBJ1-2 | . | TRBV7-9 | TGTGCCAGCAGCGGACGTTTGGGGGCTAAGGCCTATGGCTACACCTTC | CASSGRLGAKAYGYTF
. | TRBJ1-6 | . | TRBV6-6 | TGTGCCAGCAGTTTCACGGGATCCTATAATTCACCCCTCCACTTT | CASSFTGSYNSPLHF
. | TRBJ2-7 | TRBD1 | TRBV2 | TGTGCCAGCAGTGAAGCGCCGACAGGGACCCCCTACGAGCAGTACTTC | CASSEAPTGTPYEQYF
. | TRBJ1-6 | TRBD1 | TRBV5-1 | TGCGCCAGCAGCCCGACAGGGGACGGGTCACCCCTCCACTTT | CASSPTGDGSPLHF
. | TRBJ2-7 | TRBD1 | TRBV7-9 | TGTGCCAGCAGCTTAGTCCGGGACAGACTCTACGAGCAGTACTTC | CASSLVRDRLYEQYF
. | TRBJ2-7 | . | TRBV5-1 | TGCGCCAGCAGCTTGGAGTCTAGCGTGGCGTACGAGCAGTACTTC | CASSLESSVAYEQYF
. | TRBJ2-7 | . | TRBV10-1 | TGCGCCAGCAGTGTGGGCATTACCTACGAGCAGTACTTC | CASSVGITYEQYF
. | TRBJ2-3 | TRBD1 | TRBV7-9 | TGTGCCAGCAGTACAGGACAGGGGAGTCAAGATACGCAGTATTTT | CASSTGQGSQDTQYF
. | TRBJ2-7 | . | TRBV29-1 | TGCAGCGTTGCCGGGACTTCCTACGAGCAGTACTTC | CSVAGTSYEQYF
. | TRBJ1-2 | . | TRBV30 | TGTGCCGGGCAGGAAGTTTCTATTGGCTACACCTTC | CAGQEVSIGYTF
. | TRBJ2-3 | . | TRBV5-6 | TGTGCCAGCAGCCCGCGCCCCCCCTGGACGCAGTATTTT | CASSPRPPWTQYF
. | TRBJ1-2 | TRBD1 | TRBV7-9 | TGTGCCAGCAGCAGACAGGGTGTGGGCTACACCTTC | CASSRQGVGYTF
. | TRBJ1-6 | . | TRBV4-3 | TGCGCCAGCAGCCAAGAACAGGCGGTGGGTTCACCCCTCCACTTT | CASSQEQAVGSPLHF
. | TRBJ1-2 | . | TRBV5-4 | TGTGCCAGCAGCTGGGAGGGAGGGGGTGCAGACTATGGCTACACCTTC | CASSWEGGGADYGYTF
. | TRBJ2-3 | . | TRBV5-3 | TGTGCCAGAAGTTGGGACTTTCCTCCGTCATCTACGCAGTATTTT | CARSWDFPPSSTQYF
once | TRBJ1-1 | TRBD1 | TRBV5-1 | TGCGCCAGCAGCTCTGGACAGGGAGTAGGAAAAATGAACACTGAAGCTTTCTTT | CASSSGQGVGKMNTEAFF
. | TRBJ2-5 | TRBD2 | TRBV5-6 | TGTGCCAGCAACCTAGCGGGGGTAGAGACCCAGTACTTC | CASNLAGVETQYF
few | TRBJ1-6 | TRBD1 | TRBV5-1 | TGCGCCAGCAGCCCCGAAGGACAGGGCCGTTTATCACCCCTCCACTTT | CASSPEGQGRLSPLHF
. | TRBJ2-1 | TRBD2 | TRBV5-6 | TGTGCCAGCAGCTTGGCCGGGAAGCGGGGGGGCCATCATGAGCAGTTCTTC | CASSLAGKRGGHHEQFF
. | TRBJ2-4 | . | TRBV19 | TGTGCCAGTAGTGGAGACAGCTCGAACATTCAGTACTTC | CASSGDSSNIQYF
. | TRBJ2-4 | TRBD2 | TRBV2 | TGTGCCAGCAGTGAATTGGCTAGCGGGGGGAGCAACATTCAGTACTTC | CASSELASGGSNIQYF
. | TRBJ1-1 | TRBD1 | TRBV19 | TGTGCCAGTAGTTTCCGACAGGGGGCCGTGAACACTGAAGCTTTCTTT | CASSFRQGAVNTEAFF
. | TRBJ2-7 | TRBD1 | TRBV4-1 | TGCGCCAGCAGCCAGGACAGGGGGAGCTACGAGCAGTACTTC | CASSQDRGSYEQYF
once | TRBJ2-3 | TRBD2 | TRBV27 | TGTGCCAGCAGTTTACTAGCGGGGGGTAACACAGATACGCAGTATTTT | CASSLLAGGNTDTQYF
. | TRBJ1-2 | TRBD1 | TRBV2 | TGTGCCAGCAGTCGCACTGGACAGGACATCTATGGCTACACCTTC | CASSRTGQDIYGYTF
few | TRBJ1-1 | . | TRBV19 | TGTGCCAGTAGGGGGGGGCTTACTGAAGCTTTCTTT | CASRGGLTEAFF
. | TRBJ1-2 | . | TRBV18 | TGTGCCAGCTCACCTGCACAGACAAACTATGGCTACACCTTC | CASSPAQTNYGYTF
. | TRBJ1-4 | . | TRBV5-5 | TGTGCCAGCAGCTTAAGACAGGCGACCGAAAAACTGTTTTTT | CASSLRQATEKLFF
. | TRBJ2-7 | . | TRBV11-2 | TGTGCCAGCAGCTCCCCTTGGAGCTCCTACGAGCAGTACTTC | CASSSPWSSYEQYF
. | TRBJ1-4 | TRBD1 | TRBV7-9 | TGTTCCAGCAGCCACTCCGGGACAGAGGGTGAAAAACTGTTTTTT | CSSSHSGTEGEKLFF
. | TRBJ2-1 | TRBD2 | TRBV7-3 | TGTGCCAGCAGCTTTTCCGGCGGGGGGGCGGATGAGCAGTTCTTC | CASSFSGGGADEQFF
. | TRBJ2-1 | . | TRBV7-6 | TGTGCCAGCAGCTTAGTTAGAGGATGGGAGCAGTTCTTC | CASSLVRGWEQFF
few | TRBJ1-2 | TRBD1 | TRBV9 | TGTGCCAGCAGCGTAGAGGGACAGGGGTATGGCTACACCTTC | CASSVEGQGYGYTF